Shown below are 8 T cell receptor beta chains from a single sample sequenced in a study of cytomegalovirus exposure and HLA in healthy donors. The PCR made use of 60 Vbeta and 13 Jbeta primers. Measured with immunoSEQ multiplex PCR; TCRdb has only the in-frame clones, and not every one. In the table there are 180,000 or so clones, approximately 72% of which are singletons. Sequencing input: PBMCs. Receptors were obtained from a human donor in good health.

CDR3 sequence: CASSLVQGASDTQYF. The CDR3 nucleotides are TGCGCCAGCAGCTTGGTCCAGGGGGCATCAGATACGCAGTATTTT. The chain has TRBV5-1 and TRBJ2-3, with 8 bases lining up with TRBD1. The germline CDR1 and CDR2 sequences are SGHRS and YFSETQ. Unmatched junction bases numbered 4, after V lost 0 bases and J lost 4 bases. The CDR3 runs to 15 residues.

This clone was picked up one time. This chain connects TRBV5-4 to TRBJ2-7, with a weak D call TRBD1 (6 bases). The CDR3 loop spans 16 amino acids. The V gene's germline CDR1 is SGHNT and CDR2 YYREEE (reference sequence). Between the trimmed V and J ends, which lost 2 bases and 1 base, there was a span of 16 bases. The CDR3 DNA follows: TGTGCCAGCAGCTTCTGGGGCAGGGGACCTTCCTACGAGCAGTACTTC. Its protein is CASSFWGRGPSYEQYF.

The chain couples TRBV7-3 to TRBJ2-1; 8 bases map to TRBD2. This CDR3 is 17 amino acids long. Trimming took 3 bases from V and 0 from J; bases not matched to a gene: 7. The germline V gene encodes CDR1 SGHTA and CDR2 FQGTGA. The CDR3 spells CASSLAGGRSSYNEQFF. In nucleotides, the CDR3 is TGTGCCAGCAGCTTGGCGGGGGGTCGTAGCTCCTACAATGAGCAGTTCTTC. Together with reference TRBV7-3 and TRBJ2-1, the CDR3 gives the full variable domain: GAGVSQTPSNKVTEKGKYVELRCDPISGHTALYWYRQSLGQGPEFLIYFQGTGAADDSGLPNDRFFAVRPEGSVSTLKIQRTERGDSAVYLCASSLAGGRSSYNEQFFGPGTRLTVL.

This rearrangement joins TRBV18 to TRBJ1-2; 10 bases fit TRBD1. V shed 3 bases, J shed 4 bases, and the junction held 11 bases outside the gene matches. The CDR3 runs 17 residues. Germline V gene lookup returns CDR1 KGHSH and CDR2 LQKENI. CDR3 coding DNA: TGTGCCAGCTCACCGCAGACAGGGGGCGACTTAGGCTATGGCTACACCTTC. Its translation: CASSPQTGGDLGYGYTF. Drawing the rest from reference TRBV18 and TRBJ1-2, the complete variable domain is NAGVMQNPRHLVRRRGQEARLRCSPMKGHSHVYWYRQLPEEGLKFMVYLQKENIIDESGMPKERFSAEFPKEGPSILRIQQVVRGDSAAYFCASSPQTGGDLGYGYTFGSGTRLTVV.

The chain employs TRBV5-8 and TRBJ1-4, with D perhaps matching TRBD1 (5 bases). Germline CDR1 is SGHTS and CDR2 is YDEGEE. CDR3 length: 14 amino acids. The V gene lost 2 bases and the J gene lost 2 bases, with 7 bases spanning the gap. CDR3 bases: TGTGCCAGCAGCTTTCGACAGACTAATGAAAAACTGTTTTTT. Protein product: CASSFRQTNEKLFF.

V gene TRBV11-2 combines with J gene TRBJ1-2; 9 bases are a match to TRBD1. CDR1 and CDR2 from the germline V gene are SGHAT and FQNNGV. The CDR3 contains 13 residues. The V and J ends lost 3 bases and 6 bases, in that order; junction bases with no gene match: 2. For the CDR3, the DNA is TGTGCCAGCAGCTTTGGGGACAGGGATGGCTACACCTTC. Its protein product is CASSFGDRDGYTF.

CDR3 protein: CASSAGGRDGQPQHF. CDR3 in DNA: TGTGCCAGCAGTGCGGGGGGGCGGGATGGGCAGCCCCAGCATTTT. This chain joins TRBV25-1 and TRBJ1-5; a weak D match, TRBD1 (6 bases). Deletions cut 4 bases from V and 7 bases from J, with 17 bases between. Germline CDR1 is MGHDK and CDR2 is SYGVNS. CDR3 length: 15 amino acids.

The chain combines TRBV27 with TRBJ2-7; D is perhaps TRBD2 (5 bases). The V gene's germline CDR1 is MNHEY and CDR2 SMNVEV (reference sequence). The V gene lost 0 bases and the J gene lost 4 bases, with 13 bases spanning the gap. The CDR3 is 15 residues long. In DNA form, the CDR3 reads TGTGCCAGCAGTTTATCCGGAGTTCGGGATTACGAGCAGTACTTC. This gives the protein CASSLSGVRDYEQYF.